Presented here are 16 T cell receptor beta chains from one specimen sequenced in a study of blood T cell repertoires in COVID-19. Produced via immunoSEQ multiplex PCR; TCRdb's table is partial and in-frame only. The sample lists nearly 45,000 clones, roughly 87% occurring once. The sample was peripheral blood. All receptors come from an elderly woman in a cohort sampled during active or convalescent COVID-19.

The V gene is TRBV27, the J gene TRBJ2-7, with 11 bases aligning to TRBD2. The CDR3 consists of 17 residues. The V gene's germline CDR1 is MNHEY and CDR2 SMNVEV (reference sequence). Trimming took 6 bases from V and 2 from J; bases not matched to a gene: 12. The CDR3 here is CASSRSLAGGATYEQYF. The CDR3 DNA is TGTGCCAGCAGCCGATCTCTAGCGGGAGGTGCCACCTACGAGCAGTACTTC.

The J gene is TRBJ1-6, the V gene TRBV27; 8 bases match TRBD1. Germline lookup yields CDR1 MNHEY and CDR2 SMNVEV (reference sequence). The ends lost 2 bases at V and 10 bases at J; junction bases unmatched: 4. The CDR3 runs to 14 residues. The CDR3 coding sequence is TGTGCCAGCAGTTTAGTCCAGGGGGCCTCACCCCTCCACTTT. Translated: CASSLVQGASPLHF.

This chain joins TRBV2 and TRBJ1-5, with TRBD1 matching over 8 bases. The junction had 15 bases not matched to a gene; V was cut back by 5 bases and J by 0 bases. CDR3 length: 19 residues. Per the germline V gene, CDR1 is SNHLY and CDR2 is FYNNEI. CDR3 sequence: CASSTGQGGPQYSNQPQHF. CDR3 nucleotides: TGTGCCAGCAGTACCGGACAGGGAGGACCCCAGTATAGCAATCAGCCCCAGCATTTT.

This clone was counted between two and nine times. The V and J genes are TRBV28 and TRBJ1-5; no clear D. CDR1 MDHEN and CDR2 SYDVKM come from the germline V gene. V was pared by 8 bases and J by 2 bases, with 10 bases between. The CDR3 is made up of 13 amino acids. For the CDR3, the DNA is TGTGCCAGCTACATCGGGGGCAATCAGCCCCAGCATTTT. It codes for CASYIGGNQPQHF.

The table lists this clone with a count of one. V is TRBV4-2 and J is TRBJ1-2, with 7 bases aligning to TRBD1. Germline CDR1 reads LGHNA; CDR2 reads YNFKEQ. CDR3 length: 15 amino acids. V trimming: 2 bases; J trimming: 4 bases; junction bases outside the gene matches: 7. In nucleotides, the CDR3 is TGTGCCAGCAGCCAACCCGGGACAGTCATCTATGGCTACACCTTC. Encoded protein: CASSQPGTVIYGYTF.

The chain has TRBV5-1 and TRBJ2-2; TRBD1 aligns across 7 bases. The CDR3 is 15 amino acids. Germline values: CDR1 SGHRS, CDR2 YFSETQ. The V and J ends lost 2 bases and 2 bases, in that order; junction bases with no gene match: 3. The CDR3, as DNA: TGCGCCAGCAGCTTAAACAGGGGAAACACCGGGGAGCTGTTTTTT. Encoded protein: CASSLNRGNTGELFF.

This clone was detected only a few times. J is TRBJ1-4 and V is TRBV19; D possibly corresponds to TRBD1 (6 bases). The CDR3 sequence is 15 residues long. The V end was cut by 5 bases, the J end by 4 bases, with 14 bases between. Germline CDR1 reads LNHDA; CDR2 reads SQIVND (reference sequence). CDR3 DNA sequence: TGTGCCAGTAGTCCCAGAGGGGGATATAATGAAAAACTGTTTTTT. It encodes CASSPRGGYNEKLFF.

The V gene is TRBV4-3, the J gene TRBJ1-2, with 7 positions matching TRBD1. V trimming: 3 bases; J trimming: 0 bases; junction bases outside the gene matches: 4. Germline CDR1 and CDR2: LGHNA and YSLEER. The CDR3 covers 15 residues. CDR3 region: CASSQGTVPNYGYTF. The CDR3 bases are TGCGCCAGCAGCCAGGGGACAGTGCCTAACTATGGCTACACCTTC.

The V and J genes are TRBV6-5 and TRBJ1-1; 8 nucleotides agree with TRBD1. Germline V CDR1 and CDR2: MNHEY, SVGAGI. The J segment lost 2 bases and the V segment lost 4 bases, leaving 9 bases of the junction unmatched. The CDR3 is 16 residues long. This CDR3 reads CASSSDWTGTNTEAFF. The CDR3 DNA reads TGTGCCAGCAGTTCTGATTGGACAGGGACCAACACTGAAGCTTTCTTT.

This sequence joins TRBV5-1 and TRBJ2-3; 7 nucleotides match TRBD2. The CDR3 consists of 14 residues. Germline loops: CDR1 SGHRS, CDR2 YFSETQ. Losses at the gene ends were 2 bases for V and 3 bases for J; bases not matched to a gene: 3. The CDR3 DNA reads as TGCGCCAGCAGCTTACCCGGGGGGACAGATACGCAGTATTTT. Protein sequence: CASSLPGGTDTQYF.

In this sample, this clone turned up once. The chain uses TRBV19 and TRBJ1-1; D not resolved. CDR3 length: 12 amino acids. Per the germline V gene, CDR1 is LNHDA and CDR2 is SQIVND (reference sequence). DNA for the CDR3: TGTGCTAGTCTGGGGAGGAGGACTGAAGCTTTCTTT. Its translation is CASLGRRTEAFF.

The chain links TRBV27 to TRBJ2-5; 9 nucleotides line up with TRBD2. The junction had 14 bases not matched to a gene; V was cut back by 10 bases and J by 5 bases. Germline CDR1 MNHEY, CDR2 SMNVEV (reference sequence). The CDR3 is made up of 15 amino acids. In DNA, the CDR3 is TGTGCCATCCCACGGTACGCGGGGGGGGGTGAGACCCAGTACTTC. Translation gives CAIPRYAGGGETQYF.

This chain uses TRBV13 with TRBJ2-7, with D unclear. CDR3 size: 12 residues. CDR1 and CDR2 from the germline V gene are PRHDT and FYEKMQ (reference sequence). V shed 4 bases and J shed 2 bases, with 6 bases lying between them. CDR3 nucleotide sequence: TGTGCCAGCAGCTACACTACCTACGAGCAGTACTTC. Amino acid sequence: CASSYTTYEQYF.

The chain employs TRBV5-3 and TRBJ1-6; TRBD1 matches 11 bases. TRBV5-3 falls under the ORF class, with uncertain function. The CDR3 contains 14 residues. Trimming at V came to 7 bases and at J to 7 bases, leaving 4 bases not matched to a gene. The CDR3 nucleotides read TGTGCCAGAGGACAGGGGGCTAGGAATTCACCCCTCCACTTT. Amino acid sequence: CARGQGARNSPLHF.

The V call is TRBV18, the J call TRBJ2-5; D ambiguous. Germline-derived CDR1 and CDR2 are KGHSH and LQKENI. This CDR3 comprises 14 residues. V dropped 6 bases and J dropped 4 bases, with 15 bases sitting between them. The CDR3 nucleotides read TGTGCCAGCTCCTCAGGCAGGTCAGGAGAGACCCAGTACTTC. The encoded protein is CASSSGRSGETQYF.

CDR3 residues: CASSLTSGRALEQFF. In DNA form, the CDR3 reads TGCGCCAGCAGCTTGACTAGCGGGAGGGCCCTTGAGCAGTTCTTC. This rearrangement joins TRBV5-1 to TRBJ2-1; 13 bases are shared with TRBD2. This CDR3 has 15 residues. CDR1 is SGHRS and CDR2 is YFSETQ in the germline V gene. J was trimmed by 9 bases and V by 1 base; bases with no gene match: 4.